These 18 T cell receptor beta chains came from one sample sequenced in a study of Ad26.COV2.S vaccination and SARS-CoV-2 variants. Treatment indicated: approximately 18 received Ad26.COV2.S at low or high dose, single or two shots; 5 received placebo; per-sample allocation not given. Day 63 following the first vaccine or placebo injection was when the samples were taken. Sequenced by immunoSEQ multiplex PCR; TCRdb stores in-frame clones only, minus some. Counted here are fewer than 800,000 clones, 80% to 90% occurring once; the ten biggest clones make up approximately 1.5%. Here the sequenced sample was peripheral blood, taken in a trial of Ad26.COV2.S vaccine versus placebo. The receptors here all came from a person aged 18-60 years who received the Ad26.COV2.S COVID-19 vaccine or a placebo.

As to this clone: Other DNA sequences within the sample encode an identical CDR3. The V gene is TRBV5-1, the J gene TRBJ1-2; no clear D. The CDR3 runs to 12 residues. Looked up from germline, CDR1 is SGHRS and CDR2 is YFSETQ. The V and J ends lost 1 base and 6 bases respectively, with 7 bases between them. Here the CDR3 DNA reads TGCGCCAGCAGCTTGTCTGGGGATGGCTACACCTTC. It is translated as CASSLSGDGYTF.

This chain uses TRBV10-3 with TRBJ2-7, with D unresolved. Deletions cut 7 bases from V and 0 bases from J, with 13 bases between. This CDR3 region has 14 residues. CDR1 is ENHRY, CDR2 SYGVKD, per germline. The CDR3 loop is CAITLTGISYEQYF. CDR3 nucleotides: TGTGCCATCACCTTGACTGGGATCTCCTACGAGCAGTACTTC.

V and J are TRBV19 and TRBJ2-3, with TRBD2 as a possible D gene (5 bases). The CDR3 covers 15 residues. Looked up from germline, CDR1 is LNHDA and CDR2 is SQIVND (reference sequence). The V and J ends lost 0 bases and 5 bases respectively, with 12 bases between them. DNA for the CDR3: TGTGCCAGTAGTATAGAGGCACCAGGAGGAGATACGCAGTATTTT. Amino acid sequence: CASSIEAPGGDTQYF. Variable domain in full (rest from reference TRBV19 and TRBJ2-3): DGGITQSPKYLFRKEGQNVTLSCEQNLNHDAMYWYRQDPGQGLRLIYYSQIVNDFQKGDIAEGYSVSREKKESFPLTVTSAQKNPTAFYLCASSIEAPGGDTQYFGPGTRLTVL.

This CDR3 reads CASSEVLQKGNQPQHF. The CDR3 region has the DNA TGTGCCAGCAGTGAAGTTCTCCAGAAAGGCAATCAGCCCCAGCATTTT. The chain has TRBV6-1 and TRBJ1-5; the D is unclear. Trimming took off 1 base at V and 2 bases at J, with 12 bases between the two ends. The germline gives CDR1 MNHNS, CDR2 SASEGT. This CDR3 has 16 amino acids.

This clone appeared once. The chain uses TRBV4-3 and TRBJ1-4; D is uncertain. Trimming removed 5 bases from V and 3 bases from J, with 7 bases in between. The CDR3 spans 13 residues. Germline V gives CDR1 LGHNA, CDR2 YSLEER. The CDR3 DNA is TGCGCCAGCAGCTCCCGGCCTAATGAAAAACTGTTTTTT. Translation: CASSSRPNEKLFF.

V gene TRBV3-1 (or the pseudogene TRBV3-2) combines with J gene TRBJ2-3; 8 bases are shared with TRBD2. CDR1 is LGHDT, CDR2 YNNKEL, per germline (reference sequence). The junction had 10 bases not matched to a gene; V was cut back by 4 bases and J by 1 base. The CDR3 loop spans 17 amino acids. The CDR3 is CASSPTISGKGTDTQYF. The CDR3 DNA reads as TGTGCCAGCAGCCCAACGATTAGCGGGAAGGGCACAGATACGCAGTATTTT.

Here the CDR3 reads CAISESIGPINSPLHF. CDR3 sequence (DNA): TGTGCCATCAGTGAGTCGATTGGACCCATAAATTCACCCCTCCACTTT. The chain carries TRBV10-3 and TRBJ1-6, with D uncertain. This CDR3 spans 16 amino acids. V was clipped by 0 bases and J by 7 bases, with 13 bases between them. Germline CDR1 ENHRY, CDR2 SYGVKD.

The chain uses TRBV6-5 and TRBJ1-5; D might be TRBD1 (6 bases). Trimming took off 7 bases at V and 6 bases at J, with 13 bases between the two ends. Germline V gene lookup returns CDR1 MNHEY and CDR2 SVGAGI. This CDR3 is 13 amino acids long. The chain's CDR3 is CASKRTVSQPQHF. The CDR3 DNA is TGTGCCAGCAAACGGACAGTGAGTCAGCCCCAGCATTTT.

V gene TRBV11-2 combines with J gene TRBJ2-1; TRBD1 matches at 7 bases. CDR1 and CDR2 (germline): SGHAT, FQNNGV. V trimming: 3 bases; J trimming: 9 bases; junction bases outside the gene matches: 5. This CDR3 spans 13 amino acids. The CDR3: CASSFSEGAEQFF. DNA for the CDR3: TGTGCCAGCAGCTTTAGTGAGGGGGCTGAGCAGTTCTTC.

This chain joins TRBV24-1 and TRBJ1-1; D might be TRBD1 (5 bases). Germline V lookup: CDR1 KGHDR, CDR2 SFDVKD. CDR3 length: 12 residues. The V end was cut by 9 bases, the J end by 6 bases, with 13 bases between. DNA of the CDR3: TGTGCCACCGTCGGGGGGGGTGCTGAAGCTTTCTTT. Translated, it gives CATVGGGAEAFF.

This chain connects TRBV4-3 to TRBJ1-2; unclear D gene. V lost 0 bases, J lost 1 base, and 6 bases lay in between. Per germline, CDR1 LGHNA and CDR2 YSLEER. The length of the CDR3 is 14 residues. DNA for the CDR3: TGCGCCAGCAGCCAAGACATGGGTAACTATGGCTACACCTTC. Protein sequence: CASSQDMGNYGYTF.

CDR3 sequence reads: CASSEVPVNTGELFF. The CDR3 DNA follows: TGTGCCAGCAGTGAAGTCCCTGTTAACACCGGGGAGCTGTTTTTT. The chain employs TRBV2 and TRBJ2-2; unclear D gene. The V gene's germline CDR1 is SNHLY and CDR2 FYNNEI. Between the trimmed V and J ends, which lost 1 base and 2 bases, there was a span of 8 bases. The CDR3 sequence is 15 residues long. Full variable domain (rest looked up from reference TRBV2 and TRBJ2-2): EPEVTQTPSHQVTQMGQEVILRCVPISNHLYFYWYRQILGQKVEFLVSFYNNEISEKSEIFDDQFSVERPDGSNFTLKIRSTKLEDSAMYFCASSEVPVNTGELFFGEGSRLTVL.

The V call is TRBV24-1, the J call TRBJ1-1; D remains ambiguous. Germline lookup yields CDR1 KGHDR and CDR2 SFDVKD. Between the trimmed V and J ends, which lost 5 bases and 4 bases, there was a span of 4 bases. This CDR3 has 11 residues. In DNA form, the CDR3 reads TGTGCCACCAGTGGTCCCACTGAAGCTTTCTTT. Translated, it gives CATSGPTEAFF.

Here the CDR3 reads CASSLVVGSNTGELFF. CDR3 nucleotides: TGCGCCAGCAGCTTGGTAGTGGGCTCGAACACCGGGGAGCTGTTTTTT. The V call is TRBV5-1, the J call TRBJ2-2; D remains unclear. Trimming shortened V by 0 bases and J by 0 bases, and 9 bases separated the two germline ends. Germline V gene data show CDR1 as SGHRS and CDR2 as YFSETQ. This CDR3 comprises 16 residues. The full variable domain, in which reference TRBV5-1 and TRBJ2-2 provide the parts outside the CDR3, is KAGVTQTPRYLIKTRGQQVTLSCSPISGHRSVSWYQQTPGQGLQFLFEYFSETQRNKGNFPGRFSGRQFSNSRSEMNVSTLELGDSALYLCASSLVVGSNTGELFFGEGSRLTVL.

The CDR3 protein is CASSQYRVLGAEAFF. Written as DNA, the CDR3 is TGCGCCAGCAGCCAATACCGGGTCTTGGGGGCTGAAGCTTTCTTT. The chain joins TRBV4-3 to TRBJ1-1, with TRBD1 as a possible D gene (5 bases). The CDR3 contains 15 residues. The germline V and J ends were trimmed by 2 bases and 6 bases, with 16 bases remaining between them. Germline CDR1 is LGHNA and CDR2 is YSLEER.

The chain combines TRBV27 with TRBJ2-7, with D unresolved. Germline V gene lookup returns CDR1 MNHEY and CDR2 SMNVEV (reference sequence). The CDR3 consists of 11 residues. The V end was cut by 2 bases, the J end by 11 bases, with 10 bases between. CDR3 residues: CASSLDGREYF. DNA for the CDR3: TGTGCCAGCAGTTTAGACGGACGGGAGTACTTC.

As DNA, the CDR3 is TGTGCCATCAGGGCCGGGAATGAGAATATTGGCGAGCAGTACTTC. It yields the protein CAIRAGNENIGEQYF. The gene calls are TRBV10-3 and TRBJ2-7; D is perhaps TRBD2 (5 bases). Germline V gene lookup returns CDR1 ENHRY and CDR2 SYGVKD. The CDR3 consists of 15 residues. Trimming took off 6 bases at V and 6 bases at J, with 21 bases between the two ends.

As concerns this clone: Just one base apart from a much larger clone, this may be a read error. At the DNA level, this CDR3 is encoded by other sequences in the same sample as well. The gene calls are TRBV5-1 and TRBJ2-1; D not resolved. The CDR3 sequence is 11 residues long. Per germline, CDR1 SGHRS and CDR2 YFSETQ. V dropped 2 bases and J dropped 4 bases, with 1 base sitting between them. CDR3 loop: CASSFYNEQFF. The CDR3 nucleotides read TGCGCCAGCAGCTTTTACAATGAGCAGTTCTTC. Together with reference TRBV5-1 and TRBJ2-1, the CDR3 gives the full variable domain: KAGVTQTPRYLIKTRGQQVTLSCSPISGHRSVSWYQQTPGQGLQFLFEYFSETQRNKGNFPGRFSGRQFSNSRSEMNVSTLELGDSALYLCASSFYNEQFFGPGTRLTVL.